This T cell receptor (beta chain) comes out of a study of blood T cell repertoires in COVID-19. Only in-frame clones appear in the TCRdb table, and some are missing; sequencing was by immunoSEQ multiplex PCR. Among about 160,000 clones listed, about 83% were seen once. The clonotype was recovered from a man aged 65-85 years who had recovered from COVID-19. The sequencing input was peripheral blood.

CDR3 DNA: TGTGCCAGCAGCTTAGAGGGACAGATTTATAATGAAAAACTGTTTTTT. This codes for CASSLEGQIYNEKLFF. This rearrangement joins TRBV7-9 to TRBJ1-4, with 7 nucleotides matching TRBD1. The V gene's germline CDR1 is SEHNR and CDR2 FQNEAQ (reference sequence). The junction had 6 bases not matched to a gene; V was cut back by 1 base and J by 4 bases. The CDR3 sequence is 16 residues long.